This is a list of T cell receptor beta chains from one sample in a study of monozygotic twins with inflammatory bowel disease. Each CDR3 protein gets one entry in TCRdb, which reprocessed the 5' RACE reads and gives no DNA. This sample carries nearly 450,000 distinct CDR3 sequences, with 2% to 3% going to the ten biggest clones. The sequencing input was blood. All receptors come from a human donor with ulcerative colitis or Crohn's disease, or a healthy co-twin of an affected twin (not recorded which). Both conserved end residues are part of each CDR3.

TRBV20-1	TRBJ1-5	15	CSAHLTGQLGQPQHF
TRBV14	TRBJ2-1	15	CASSRGGSFGYEQFF
TRBV5-6	TRBJ2-5	15	CASSLWLAAQETQYF
TRBV4-2	TRBJ2-2	14	CASSAGTSGGELFF
TRBV9	TRBJ2-3	14	CASSVATWGDTQYF
TRBV9	TRBJ2-1	15	CASSVEGLPYNEQFF
TRBV5-1	TRBJ2-7	13	CASSPGGRNEQYF
TRBV7-9	TRBJ2-2	15	CASSSPGTNTGELFF
TRBV18	TRBJ1-5	18	CASSPQTPGQGSWQPQHF
TRBV18	TRBJ2-7	14	CASSPGTQNYEQYF
TRBV7-2	TRBJ1-1	12	CASSLGTAKAFF
TRBV7-9	TRBJ2-1	14	CASSLVVEGGEQFF
TRBV7-2	TRBJ2-3	15	CASSPVAGYTDTQYF
TRBV19	TRBJ2-1	16	CASSIDRDRASDEQFF
TRBV18	TRBJ1-1	14	CASSPRGTSTEAFF
TRBV20-1	TRBJ2-3	15	CSSKGLAENTDTQYF
TRBV12-3/TRBV12-4	TRBJ2-7	13	CASRGHGKYEQYF
TRBV18	TRBJ1-1	15	CASSRRQSDNTEAFF
TRBV28	TRBJ1-6	16	CASSFEGRGQHSPLHF
TRBV11-2	TRBJ1-1	16	CASSFGFGTGDTEAFF
TRBV11-2	TRBJ1-4	18	CASSPRPPTVRTNEKLFF
TRBV7-9	TRBJ2-3	13	CASTPRATDTQYF
TRBV5-1	TRBJ2-1	17	CASSFFSGGASYNEQFF
TRBV18	TRBJ1-1	15	CASSPPAGMNTEAFF
TRBV5-6	TRBJ2-5	14	CASSLGRQGETQYF
TRBV7-8	TRBJ1-2	14	CASSLRGGLYGYTF
TRBV10-3	TRBJ2-3	13	CAISATEADTQYF
TRBV20-1	TRBJ2-7	14	CSASVVTGPYEQYF
TRBV10-3	TRBJ1-1	14	CAIRRDSMNTEAFF
TRBV20-1	TRBJ2-3	14	CSARLGGATDTQNF
TRBV28	TRBJ2-7	14	CASTEATFGYEQYF
TRBV7-2	TRBJ2-7	15	CASSPTSGSAYEQYF